A single sample is the source of the 20 T cell receptor beta chains below, sequenced in a study of cytomegalovirus exposure and HLA in healthy donors. Assay used: immunoSEQ multiplex PCR; TCRdb lists only in-frame clones, some missing. The table has some 140,000 clones, 86% seen once; the top ten hold around 22%. The sequenced sample was PBMCs. All receptors come from a man in his late teens or twenties in good health and CMV-seropositive.

For this clone: One end of the junction varies from germline; a read error may be responsible. The chain joins TRBV9 to TRBJ2-3; TRBD2 agrees at 9 bases. Per the germline V gene, CDR1 is SGDLS and CDR2 is YYNGEE. CDR3 size: 18 residues. CDR3: CARSVAVGGGAVGDTQYF. CDR3 bases: TGTGCCCGCAGCGTAGCCGTGGGCGGGGGGGCCGTGGGAGATACGCAGTATTTT.

The count of this clone is one. The genes are TRBV7-9 and TRBJ1-5, with D hard to call. Germline CDR1 SEHNR, CDR2 FQNEAQ (reference sequence). V was shortened by 5 bases and J by 1 base, with 15 bases between the two germline ends. The CDR3 length is 16 residues. The CDR3 nucleotides read TGTGCCAGCAGCCCAAAGGGAGCATCGAGCAATCAGCCCCAGCATTTT. This gives the protein CASSPKGASSNQPQHF.

V and J are TRBV7-2 and TRBJ2-3, with D maybe TRBD2 (5 bases). Germline CDR1 is SGHTA and CDR2 is FQGNSA. The CDR3 consists of 19 residues. V lost 1 base and J lost 4, with 24 bases in between. The CDR3 coding sequence is TGTGCCAGCAGCTTAGTGGGTCGGGTAATCGGGGATCAAGCAGATACGCAGTATTTT. Its translation is CASSLVGRVIGDQADTQYF.

The rearrangement links TRBV6-5 to TRBJ1-5, with D uncertain. The germline V gene encodes CDR1 MNHEY and CDR2 SVGAGI. This CDR3 is built from 13 residues. V lost 0 bases to trimming and J lost 5 bases, with 5 bases between them. The CDR3 DNA follows: TGTGCCAGCAGTTACTCTACGGATCAGCCCCAGCATTTT. Residues: CASSYSTDQPQHF.

In this sample, this clone turned up many times. V usage is TRBV29-1 and J usage is TRBJ1-1, with 7 bases matching TRBD1. Germline V gives CDR1 SQVTM, CDR2 ANQGSEA. V gave up 7 bases and J gave up 5 bases; unmatched junction bases: 10. This CDR3 has 13 residues. CDR3 in DNA: TGCAGCGCCCGGACAGGCCTGGGGACTGAAGCTTTCTTT. Protein product: CSARTGLGTEAFF.

The J gene is TRBJ1-4, the V gene TRBV6-1, with TRBD1 matching 8 bases. V shed 4 bases and J 0 bases; nucleotides not matched to a gene: 7. Germline CDR1 and CDR2: MNHNS and SASEGT. The CDR3 runs to 17 residues. CDR3 nucleotide sequence: TGTGCCAGCAGTGCAGGGGGCCGGGTTGCAACTAATGAAAAACTGTTTTTT. Translation gives CASSAGGRVATNEKLFF.

This sequence joins TRBV20-1 and TRBJ2-3; D is unresolved. Germline lookup yields CDR1 DFQATT and CDR2 SNEGSKA (reference sequence). V was cut by 6 bases and J by 5 bases, with 6 bases left in between. This CDR3 contains 10 residues. The CDR3 is CSASRDTQYF. For the CDR3, the DNA is TGCAGTGCCTCGAGAGATACGCAGTATTTT.

The chain joins TRBV7-2 to TRBJ2-3; no definite D call. The CDR3 is made up of 14 amino acids. CDR1 is SGHTA and CDR2 is FQGNSA in the germline V gene. V gave up 5 bases and J gave up 0 bases, with 9 bases separating them. Here the CDR3 DNA reads TGTGCCAGCAGCCCGCTCGAGAGCACAGATACGCAGTATTTT. Residues: CASSPLESTDTQYF.

This rearrangement joins TRBV9 to TRBJ1-6; maybe TRBD1 (6 bases). Germline V gene sequence: CDR1 SGDLS, CDR2 YYNGEE. The CDR3 is 15 residues long. Trimming removed 3 bases at V and 10 bases at J, with 17 bases between. The CDR3, as DNA: TGTGCCAGCAGCGCCATCACAGGGTCAGGGTCACCCCTCCACTTT. This gives the protein CASSAITGSGSPLHF.

This chain's CDR3 is CASSQGSGLDYGYTF. The CDR3 DNA follows: TGTGCCAGCAGCCAAGGGTCAGGGCTGGACTATGGCTACACCTTC. The chain joins TRBV4-2 to TRBJ1-2; a weak D match, TRBD1 (5 bases). Germline CDR1 is LGHNA and CDR2 is YNFKEQ. Trimming took off 1 base at V and 3 bases at J, with 12 bases between the two ends. CDR3 length: 15 amino acids.

This rearrangement joins TRBV5-4 to TRBJ2-5; no reliable D call. Germline CDR1 reads SGHNT; CDR2 reads YYREEE (reference sequence). Trimming pared 3 bases from V and 0 bases from J, leaving 9 bases between. The CDR3 is made up of 14 amino acids. The CDR3 DNA follows: TGTGCCAGCAGCTCCCCCAGATACCAAGAGACCCAGTACTTC. Translating gives CASSSPRYQETQYF.

V gene TRBV29-1 combines with J gene TRBJ1-1; 7 bases are shared with TRBD1. CDR3 size: 18 residues. The ends lost 4 bases at V and 4 bases at J; junction bases unmatched: 21. Germline CDR1 and CDR2: SQVTM and ANQGSEA. The CDR3 loop reads CSVASTRQKGGASTEAFF. In nucleotides, the CDR3 is TGCAGCGTTGCGTCAACCCGGCAGAAAGGGGGCGCCTCCACTGAAGCTTTCTTT. The whole variable domain, remainder taken from reference TRBV29-1 and TRBJ1-1, is SAVISQKPSRDICQRGTSLTIQCQVDSQVTMMFWYRQQPGQSLTLIATANQGSEATYESGFVIDKFPISRPNLTFSTLTVSNMSPEDSSIYLCSVASTRQKGGASTEAFFGQGTRLTVV.

This clone was found once. V and J are TRBV9 and TRBJ2-7, with D unresolved. Germline values: CDR1 SGDLS, CDR2 YYNGEE. V lost 4 bases, J lost 4 bases, and 12 bases lay in between. The CDR3 sequence is 13 residues long. The CDR3, as DNA: TGTGCCAGCAGCTCGCCCGGAGCGTACGAGCAGTACTTC. Residues: CASSSPGAYEQYF.

The gene calls are TRBV10-1 and TRBJ1-2; 8 nucleotides match TRBD1. The germline gives CDR1 WNHNN, CDR2 SYGVQD (reference sequence). CDR3 size: 13 residues. V lost 7 bases, J lost 4 bases, and 5 bases stayed unmatched. The CDR3 loop reads CASTRQGIYGYTF. The CDR3 nucleotides are TGCGCCAGCACCCGACAGGGGATCTATGGCTACACCTTC.

The V gene is TRBV30, the J gene TRBJ2-6, with TRBD1 matching 8 bases. The length of the CDR3 is 19 residues. CDR1 is GTSNPN and CDR2 is SVGIG in the germline V gene (reference sequence). V shed 2 bases, J shed 0 bases, and the junction held 12 bases outside the gene matches. This chain's CDR3 is CAWSPELGQEHSGANVLTF. For the CDR3, the DNA is TGTGCCTGGAGTCCCGAGTTGGGACAGGAACACTCTGGGGCCAACGTCCTGACTTTC.

This chain uses TRBV13 with TRBJ2-5; 8 bases are shared with TRBD2. This CDR3 has 16 residues. Germline assignment: CDR1 PRHDT and CDR2 FYEKMQ (reference sequence). After removal of 0 bases from V and 1 base from J, the junction contained 4 bases not matched to a gene. The chain's CDR3 is CASSLGVAGTQETQYF. DNA for the CDR3: TGTGCCAGCAGCTTAGGGGTAGCGGGAACCCAAGAGACCCAGTACTTC.

The chain employs TRBV2 and TRBJ2-3, with 13 nucleotides matching TRBD2. The ends lost 6 bases at V and 3 bases at J; junction bases unmatched: 9. Looked up from germline, CDR1 is SNHLY and CDR2 is FYNNEI. CDR3 length: 17 residues. The CDR3 DNA reads as TGTGCCAGCAGGGGACTAGCGGGGTCGGGCTGGACAGATACGCAGTATTTT. This encodes CASRGLAGSGWTDTQYF.

V is TRBV6-4 and J is TRBJ1-6; maybe TRBD1 (6 bases). Germline V gene lookup returns CDR1 MRHNA and CDR2 SNTAGT. CDR3 length: 15 amino acids. Trimming removed 6 bases from V and 9 bases from J, with 18 bases in between. The CDR3 sequence: CASSQSQGIGSPLHF. CDR3 DNA sequence: TGTGCCAGCAGCCAGTCACAGGGTATTGGTTCACCCCTCCACTTT.

The chain couples TRBV5-6 to TRBJ1-1; weak D call: TRBD1 (6 bases). CDR1 is SGHDT, CDR2 YYEEEE, per germline. There are 13 residues in the CDR3. Trimming took 4 bases from V and 1 from J, leaving 8 bases between them. CDR3 sequence reads: CASSATGNTEAFF. Written as DNA, the CDR3 is TGTGCCAGCAGCGCGACAGGGAACACTGAAGCTTTCTTT.

The V gene is TRBV15, the J gene TRBJ2-7; 8 positions agree with TRBD2. CDR3 length equals 15 residues. J gave up 2 bases and V 0 bases, and 3 bases lay outside the gene matches. Germline V gene lookup returns CDR1 LNHNV and CDR2 YYDKDF (reference sequence). CDR3 nucleotides: TGTGCCACCAGCAGAGAGGGGCGGGGGGCCTACGAGCAGTACTTC. Its translation is CATSREGRGAYEQYF.